This T cell receptor (beta chain) was found in a study of early T cells in non-severe SARS-CoV-2 infection. TCRdb re-derived calls from the 5' RACE reads in MiXCR, one entry per CDR3 protein. Of about 29,000 distinct CDR3 sequences in the sample, about 4.6% were seen once. The J segment lost 0 bases and the V segment lost 6 bases, leaving 6 bases of the junction unmatched. The CDR3 is 15 amino acids. Germline V CDR1 and CDR2: SEHNR, FQNEAQ (reference sequence). This clonotype showed up just a few times. The chain couples TRBV7-9 to TRBJ2-7, with 9 bases fitting TRBD1. The receptor comes from an adult who was a healthcare worker with PCR-confirmed SARS-CoV-2 infection or an uninfected control (not recorded which). The material sequenced was whole blood. CDR3 region: CASRPDRGSSYEQYF. In nucleotides, the CDR3 is TGTGCCAGCAGACCCGACAGGGGGAGCTCCTACGAGCAGTACTTC.